This record covers a single T cell receptor beta chain. Each sample had at least 6 million PBMCs isolated. Alongside a J-beta primer mix, a sample-barcoded 5' primer served in a second PCR lasting about 6 to 11 cycles. TCRdb ran MiXCR on the 5' RACE reads and lists one entry per CDR3 protein. The table records about 1,400,000 distinct CDR3 sequences, approximately 42% of them present only once. The data derive from a study of blood T cells in healthy people across ages. The V gene's germline CDR1 is SGHKS and CDR2 YYEKEE (reference sequence). This CDR3 has 18 residues. Trimming removed 0 bases from V and 5 bases from J; junction bases left unmatched: 8.

This TCR derives from a woman under 30 in good health. The genes are TRBV5-5 and TRBJ2-3; TRBD2 matches at 14 bases. Sequencing was performed on blood. Written as DNA, the CDR3 is TGTGCCAGCAGCTTGGGACTAGCGGGGGGGAGAGCCAAAGATACGCAGTATTTT. This encodes CASSLGLAGGRAKDTQYF.